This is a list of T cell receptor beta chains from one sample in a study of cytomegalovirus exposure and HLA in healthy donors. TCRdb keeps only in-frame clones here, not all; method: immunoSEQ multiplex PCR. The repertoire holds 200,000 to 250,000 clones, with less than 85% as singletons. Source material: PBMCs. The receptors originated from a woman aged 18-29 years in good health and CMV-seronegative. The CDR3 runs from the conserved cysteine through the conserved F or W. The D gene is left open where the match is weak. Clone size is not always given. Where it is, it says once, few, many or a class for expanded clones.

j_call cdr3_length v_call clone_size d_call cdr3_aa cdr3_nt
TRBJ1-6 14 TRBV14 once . CASSQAGGPGTLHF TGTGCCAGCAGCCAGGCTGGGGGGCCGGGGACCCTCCACTTT
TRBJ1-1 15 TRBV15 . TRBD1 CATSRDGIGQVEAFF TGTGCCACCAGCAGAGATGGGATCGGACAGGTTGAAGCTTTCTTT
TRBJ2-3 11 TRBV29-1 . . CSVGRTDTQYF TGCAGCGTTGGCAGGACGGATACGCAGTATTTT
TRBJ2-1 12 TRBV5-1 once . CASSLAEDEQFF TGCGCCAGCAGCTTGGCCGAGGATGAGCAGTTCTTC
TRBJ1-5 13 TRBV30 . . CAWSLQGEQPQHF TGTGCCTGGAGTCTCCAAGGGGAGCAGCCCCAGCATTTT
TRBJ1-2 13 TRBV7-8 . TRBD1 CASSPGQGNGYTF TGTGCCAGCAGCCCCGGACAGGGAAATGGCTACACCTTC
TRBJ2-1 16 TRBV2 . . CASSDPGSGLSGEQFF TGTGCCAGCAGTGACCCGGGGAGCGGGCTTTCGGGTGAGCAGTTCTTC
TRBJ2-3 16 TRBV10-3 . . CAIGRGGRGSTDTQYF TGTGCCATCGGACGTGGGGGGCGGGGCAGCACAGATACGCAGTATTTT
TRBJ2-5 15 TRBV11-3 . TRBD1 CASSLAPGQQETQYF TGTGCCAGCAGCTTAGCCCCGGGACAGCAAGAGACCCAGTACTTC
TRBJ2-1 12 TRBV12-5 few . CASGLMYNEQFF TGTGCTAGTGGTTTGATGTACAATGAGCAGTTCTTC
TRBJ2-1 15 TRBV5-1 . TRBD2 CASSPLGTRVNEQFF TGCGCCAGCAGCCCTCTCGGGACTAGGGTTAATGAGCAGTTCTTC
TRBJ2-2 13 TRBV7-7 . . CASSLTRTGELFF TGTGCCAGCAGCCTAACTAGAACCGGGGAGCTGTTTTTT
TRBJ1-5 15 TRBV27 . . CASSPLGGGNQPQHF TGTGCCAGCAGTCCACTCGGGGGCGGCAATCAGCCCCAGCATTTT
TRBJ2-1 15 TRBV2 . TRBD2 CASSRTSGGHNEQFF TGTGCCAGCAGTAGGACTAGCGGGGGACACAATGAGCAGTTCTTC
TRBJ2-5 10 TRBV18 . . CASSEETQYF TGTGCCAGCTCTGAAGAGACCCAGTACTTC
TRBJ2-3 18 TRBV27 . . CASSLLSPTASWTDTQYF TGTGCCAGCAGTTTATTGTCCCCAACAGCCTCATGGACGGATACGCAGTATTTT
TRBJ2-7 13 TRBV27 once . CASSWGPTYEQYF TGTGCCAGCAGTTGGGGACCTACCTACGAGCAGTACTTC
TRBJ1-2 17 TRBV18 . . CASSRGSRTAANYGYTF TGTGCCAGCTCACGGGGAAGCAGGACCGCAGCTAACTATGGCTACACCTTC
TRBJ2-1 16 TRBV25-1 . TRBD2 CASSENGLAGRNEQFF TGTGCCAGCAGTGAAAATGGACTAGCGGGACGAAATGAGCAGTTCTTC
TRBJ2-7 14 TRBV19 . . CASRWDKSSYEQYF TGTGCCAGTAGATGGGACAAGAGCTCCTACGAGCAGTACTTC
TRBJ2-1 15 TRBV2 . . CASSKDSPGSNEQFF TGTGCCAGCAGTAAGGACTCCCCGGGCTCCAATGAGCAGTTCTTC
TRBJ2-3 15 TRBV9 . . CASSVAEIARDTQYF TGTGCCAGCAGCGTAGCGGAAATAGCGCGGGATACGCAGTATTTT
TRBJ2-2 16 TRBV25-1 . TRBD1 CASTFGTGGFTGELFF TGTGCCAGCACTTTCGGGACAGGAGGATTTACCGGGGAGCTGTTTTTT
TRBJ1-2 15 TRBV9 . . CASSPLTTIVSGYTF TGTGCCAGCAGCCCCCTCACTACAATTGTCTCTGGCTACACCTTC
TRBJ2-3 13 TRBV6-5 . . CASSYSIADTQYF TGTGCCAGCAGTTACTCGATTGCCGATACGCAGTATTTT
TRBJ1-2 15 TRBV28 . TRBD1 CASRSVGQGAYGYTF TGTGCCAGCCGCTCCGTCGGACAGGGGGCATATGGCTACACCTTC
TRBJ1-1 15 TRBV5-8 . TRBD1 CASGTGGRSNTEAFF TGTGCCAGCGGGACAGGGGGGCGGTCGAACACTGAAGCTTTCTTT
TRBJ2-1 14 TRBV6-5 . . CASKGDRLYNEQFF TGTGCCAGCAAGGGAGATCGATTATACAATGAGCAGTTCTTC